This T cell receptor beta chain is from a study of lymphopenia after photon versus proton radiotherapy. Study conclusions and caveats: Only patients who died were analyzed for survival; proton advantage is unproven. Post-nadir TCR diversity decline inversely tracked overall survival among those who died.

Assay used: immunoSEQ multiplex PCR; TCRdb lists only in-frame clones, some missing. This table holds almost 30,000 clones, roughly 89% found once. A remark on this clone: Its antigen is unidentified.

Trimming shortened V by 5 bases and J by 3 bases, and 7 bases separated the two germline ends. CDR3 length: 13 amino acids. Germline CDR1 reads LNHNV; CDR2 reads YYDKDF (reference sequence). Sequenced here: peripheral blood, sampled from a patient treated with proton-based radiotherapy. The receptor was derived from a woman between 55 and 75 years old with cholangiocarcinoma. Some clones in this sample may be carry-over from other donors' samples. This chain joins TRBV15 and TRBJ2-2; no clear D gene. CDR3 bases: TGTGCCACCAGCGGAAGCGACACCGGGGAGCTGTTTTTT. Its protein product is CATSGSDTGELFF.